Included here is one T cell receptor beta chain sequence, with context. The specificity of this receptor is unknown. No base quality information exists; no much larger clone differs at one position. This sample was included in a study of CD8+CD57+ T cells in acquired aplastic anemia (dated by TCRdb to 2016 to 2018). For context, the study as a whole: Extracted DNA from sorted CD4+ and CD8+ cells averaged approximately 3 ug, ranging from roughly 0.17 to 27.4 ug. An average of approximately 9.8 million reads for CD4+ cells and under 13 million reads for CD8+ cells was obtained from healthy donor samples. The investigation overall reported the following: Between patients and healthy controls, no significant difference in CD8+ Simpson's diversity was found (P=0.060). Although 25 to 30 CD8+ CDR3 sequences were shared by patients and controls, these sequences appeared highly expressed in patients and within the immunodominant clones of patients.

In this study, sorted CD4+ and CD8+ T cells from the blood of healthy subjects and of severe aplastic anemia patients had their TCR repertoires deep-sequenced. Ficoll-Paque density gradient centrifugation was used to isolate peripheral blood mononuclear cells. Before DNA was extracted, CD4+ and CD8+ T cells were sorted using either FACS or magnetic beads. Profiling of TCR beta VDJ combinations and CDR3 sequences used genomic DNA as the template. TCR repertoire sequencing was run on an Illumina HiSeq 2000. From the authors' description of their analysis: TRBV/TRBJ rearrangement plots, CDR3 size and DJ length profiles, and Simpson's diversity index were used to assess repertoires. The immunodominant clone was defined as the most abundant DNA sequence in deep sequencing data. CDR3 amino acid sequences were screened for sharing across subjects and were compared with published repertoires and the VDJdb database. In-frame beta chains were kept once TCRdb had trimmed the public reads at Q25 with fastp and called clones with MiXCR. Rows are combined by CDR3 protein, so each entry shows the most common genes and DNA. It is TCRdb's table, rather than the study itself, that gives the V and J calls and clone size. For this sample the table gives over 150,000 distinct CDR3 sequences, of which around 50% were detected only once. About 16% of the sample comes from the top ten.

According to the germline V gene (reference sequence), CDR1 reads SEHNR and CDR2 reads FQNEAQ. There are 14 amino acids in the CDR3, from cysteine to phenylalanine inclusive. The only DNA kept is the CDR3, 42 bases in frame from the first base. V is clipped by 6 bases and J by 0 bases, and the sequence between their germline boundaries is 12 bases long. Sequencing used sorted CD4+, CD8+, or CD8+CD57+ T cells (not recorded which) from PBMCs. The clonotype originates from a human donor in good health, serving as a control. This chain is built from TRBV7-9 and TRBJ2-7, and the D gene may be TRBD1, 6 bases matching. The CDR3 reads CASSEEQGSYEQYF. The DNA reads TGTGCCAGCAGTGAGGAACAGGGCTCCTACGAGCAGTACTTC.